Here is one T cell receptor (beta chain) with its context. The target antigen is unknown. Both 60 Vbeta primers and 13 Jbeta primers went into the PCR. Measured with immunoSEQ multiplex PCR; TCRdb has only the in-frame clones, and not every one. The table has about 170,000 clones, 75% to 90% seen once. This specimen comes from a study of cytomegalovirus exposure and HLA in healthy donors. Study-level points and caveats: Based on reports, TCR beta sequences accurately predicted HLA-A and HLA-B alleles for most subjects. Listed as cytomegalovirus-associated were 150 to 200 TCR beta chains.

The germline V gene encodes CDR1 SGHRS and CDR2 YFSETQ. The CDR3 covers 14 residues. The V gene lost 9 bases and the J gene lost 3 bases, with 19 bases spanning the gap. The receptor comes from a woman aged 50 to 60 in good health and CMV-seropositive. This chain joins TRBV5-1 and TRBJ2-7, with D perhaps TRBD1 (5 bases). The sequenced sample was PBMCs. This CDR3 reads CATKIRTGDYEQYF. CDR3 DNA sequence: TGCGCCACCAAGATCCGAACAGGCGACTACGAGCAGTACTTC.